This T cell receptor beta chain was identified in a study of cytomegalovirus exposure and HLA in healthy donors. Study-level points and caveats: Most of the TCR beta V segments (in an earlier analysis) were productive either about 90% or about 30% of the time.

CDR1 is SGHTA and CDR2 is FQGNSA in the germline V gene. V shed 0 bases, J shed 2 bases, and the junction held 1 base outside the gene matches. This CDR3 is 15 amino acids long. The PCR was carried out with 60 Vbeta primers and 13 Jbeta primers. The table came from immunoSEQ multiplex PCR; TCRdb's copy has only in-frame clones and leaves some out. Among tens of thousands of clones listed, approximately 80% were seen once. Regarding this clone: Antigen specificity is unknown.

This clonotype was sampled from a man aged 30 to 39 in good health and CMV-seronegative. This chain links TRBV7-2 with TRBJ2-1, with 7 bases aligning to TRBD2. Specimen: PBMCs. The CDR3 nucleotides are TGTGCCAGCAGCTTAGCTGGGGGGGCCTACAATGAGCAGTTCTTC. Translated, it gives CASSLAGGAYNEQFF.